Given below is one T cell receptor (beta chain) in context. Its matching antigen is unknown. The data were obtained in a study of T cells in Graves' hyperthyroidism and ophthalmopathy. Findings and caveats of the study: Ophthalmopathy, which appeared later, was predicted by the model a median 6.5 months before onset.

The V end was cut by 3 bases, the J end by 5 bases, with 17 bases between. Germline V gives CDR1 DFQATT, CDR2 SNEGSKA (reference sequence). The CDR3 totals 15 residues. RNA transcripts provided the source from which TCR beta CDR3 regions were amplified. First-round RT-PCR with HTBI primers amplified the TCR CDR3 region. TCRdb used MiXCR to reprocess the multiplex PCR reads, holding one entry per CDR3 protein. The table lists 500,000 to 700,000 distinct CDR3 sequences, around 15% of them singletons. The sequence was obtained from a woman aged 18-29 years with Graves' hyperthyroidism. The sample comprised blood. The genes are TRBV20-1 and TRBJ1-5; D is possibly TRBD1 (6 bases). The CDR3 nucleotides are TGCAGTGCTAGTGGGGACACGGTGGGCCATCAGCCCCAGCATTTT. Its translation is CSASGDTVGHQPQHF.